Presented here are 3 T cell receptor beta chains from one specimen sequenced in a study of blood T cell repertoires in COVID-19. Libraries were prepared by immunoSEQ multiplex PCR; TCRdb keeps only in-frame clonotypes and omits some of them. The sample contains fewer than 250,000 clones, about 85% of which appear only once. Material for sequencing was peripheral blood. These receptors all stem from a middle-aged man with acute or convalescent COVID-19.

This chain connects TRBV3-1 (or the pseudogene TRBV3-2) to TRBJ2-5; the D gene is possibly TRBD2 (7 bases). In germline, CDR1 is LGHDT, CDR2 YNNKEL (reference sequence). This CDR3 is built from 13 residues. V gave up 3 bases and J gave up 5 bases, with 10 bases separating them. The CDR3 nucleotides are TGTGCCAGCAGCCAGAGGGGGGGCGAGACCCAGTACTTC. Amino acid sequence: CASSQRGGETQYF.

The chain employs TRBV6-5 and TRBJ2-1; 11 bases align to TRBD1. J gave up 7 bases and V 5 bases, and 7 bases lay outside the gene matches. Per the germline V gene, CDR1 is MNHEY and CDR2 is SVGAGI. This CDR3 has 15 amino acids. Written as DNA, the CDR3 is TGTGCCAGCAGTCAATCCGGGACAGGGGGTAATGAGCAGTTCTTC. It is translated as CASSQSGTGGNEQFF.

CDR3 in amino acids: CASSLSHRAGNGYTF. The CDR3 nucleotides read TGTGCCAGCAGTTTATCGCATCGGGCAGGGAATGGCTACACCTTC. The chain joins TRBV27 to TRBJ1-2; D is perhaps TRBD1 (5 bases). Germline V gene lookup returns CDR1 MNHEY and CDR2 SMNVEV (reference sequence). The CDR3 has 15 residues. The V and J ends lost 0 bases and 6 bases respectively, with 14 bases between them.